These 28 T cell receptor beta chains share one sample of origin, sequenced in a study of blood T cell repertoires in COVID-19. TCRdb's copy holds only in-frame clones and misses some; the assay was immunoSEQ multiplex PCR. The top ten hold roughly 13% of the sample, which has approximately 70,000 clones, over 80% seen once. The sequenced sample was peripheral blood. The receptors derive from a woman older than 75 with acute or convalescent COVID-19.

This rearrangement joins TRBV27 to TRBJ2-3; 9 nucleotides match TRBD1. V shed 6 bases and J 5 bases; nucleotides not matched to a gene: 12. Germline lookup yields CDR1 MNHEY and CDR2 SMNVEV (reference sequence). The CDR3 runs to 16 residues. CDR3 region: CASSYDLGTGKDTQYF. The CDR3 DNA is TGTGCCAGCAGCTATGACCTTGGGACAGGGAAAGATACGCAGTATTTT.

This clone has a single count. The rearrangement links TRBV27 to TRBJ2-1; D remains ambiguous. This CDR3 is built from 12 residues. V lost 3 bases and J 2 bases, leaving 2 bases between the germline ends. Germline loops: CDR1 MNHEY, CDR2 SMNVEV (reference sequence). The CDR3 protein is CASSFAYNEQFF. CDR3 coding DNA: TGTGCCAGCAGTTTCGCCTACAATGAGCAGTTCTTC.

This chain connects TRBV7-8 to TRBJ2-2, with 10 bases aligning to TRBD1. V was pared by 2 bases and J by 0 bases, with 12 bases of the junction left unmatched. The CDR3 is 20 residues long. Germline CDR1 is SGHVS and CDR2 is FQNEAQ. CDR3: CASSLFLTGGSTANTGELFF. The CDR3 DNA reads TGTGCCAGCAGCTTATTTCTGACAGGGGGCTCCACCGCGAACACCGGGGAGCTGTTTTTT.

This clone was recorded only once. The chain combines TRBV10-3 with TRBJ2-7; 10 nucleotides match TRBD2. CDR3 length equals 14 residues. J gave up 4 bases and V 8 bases, and 8 bases lay outside the gene matches. The V gene's germline CDR1 is ENHRY and CDR2 SYGVKD. This CDR3 reads CAISASGRDYEQYF. The CDR3 coding sequence is TGTGCCATCTCGGCTAGCGGGAGAGATTACGAGCAGTACTTC.

The chain carries TRBV7-3 and TRBJ2-7; 8 bases match TRBD2. The CDR3 covers 19 residues. Germline CDR1 SGHTA, CDR2 FQGTGA. The V segment lost 5 bases and the J segment 3 bases; nucleotides outside the gene matches: 21. The CDR3 loop reads CASSPPRAQRERRYYEQYF. Here the CDR3 DNA reads TGTGCCAGCAGCCCCCCTCGAGCACAGCGGGAGAGGAGGTACTACGAGCAGTACTTC. Full variable domain (rest looked up from reference TRBV7-3 and TRBJ2-7): GAGVSQTPSNKVTEKGKYVELRCDPISGHTALYWYRQSLGQGPEFLIYFQGTGAADDSGLPNDRFFAVRPEGSVSTLKIQRTERGDSAVYLCASSPPRAQRERRYYEQYFGPGTRLTVT.

J is TRBJ2-7 and V is TRBV21-1; the DNA was not compared with TRBD1, the D call given in the table. TRBV21-1 is an annotated pseudogene. The CDR3 is made up of 14 amino acids. The CDR3 spells CASSIRGQRYEQYF. CDR3 nucleotide sequence: TGTGCCAGCAGCATCAGGGGGCAAAGGTACGAGCAGTACTTC.

The sample holds a few counts of this clone. The rearrangement joins TRBV19 to TRBJ1-1; D remains ambiguous. Trimming cost V 4 bases and J 7 bases, with 16 bases left between them. The CDR3 consists of 14 residues. The germline V gene has CDR1 LNHDA and CDR2 SQIVND (reference sequence). The CDR3 coding sequence is TGTGCCAGTAGTAACCCTACCCGGCGGGGTGAAGCTTTCTTT. This codes for CASSNPTRRGEAFF.

The chain has TRBV3-1 (or the pseudogene TRBV3-2) and TRBJ2-7; 11 bases match TRBD2. Trimming cost V 0 bases and J 1 base; bases outside gene matches: 8. Germline V CDR1 and CDR2: LGHDT, YNNKEL (reference sequence). This CDR3 comprises 18 residues. In DNA form, the CDR3 reads TGTGCCAGCAGCCAAGATCCGTACGGACTAGCGGGTTCCTACGAGCAGTACTTC. Its translation: CASSQDPYGLAGSYEQYF.

The chain has TRBV5-6 and TRBJ2-7; 7 bases agree with TRBD1. V gave up 2 bases and J gave up 4 bases; unmatched junction bases: 3. CDR1 and CDR2 (germline): SGHDT, YYEEEE. The CDR3 is 13 residues long. The CDR3: CASSFRDRYEQYF. The CDR3 coding sequence is TGTGCCAGCAGCTTCCGGGACAGATACGAGCAGTACTTC.

This clone was observed at least ten times. V and J are TRBV7-8 and TRBJ2-7, with 10 bases lining up with TRBD2. With V trimmed by 1 base and J by 2 bases, 2 bases remained unmatched. There are 15 residues in the CDR3. From germline, CDR1 is SGHVS and CDR2 FQNEAQ. The CDR3 DNA is TGTGCCAGCAGCTTAGGGACTAGCGGTACCTACGAGCAGTACTTC. It specifies CASSLGTSGTYEQYF.

This chain uses TRBV15 with TRBJ2-7, with a tentative D call TRBD1 (6 bases). CDR3 size: 14 residues. Trimming removed 2 bases at V and 5 bases at J, with 13 bases between. Germline CDR1 reads LNHNV; CDR2 reads YYDKDF (reference sequence). This CDR3 is CATSRTGFSHEQYF. The CDR3 nucleotides are TGTGCCACCAGCAGAACAGGGTTTAGCCACGAGCAGTACTTC.

The chain uses TRBV4-2 and TRBJ1-6; D gene ambiguous. Deletions cut 3 bases from V and 5 bases from J, with 5 bases between. Germline assignment: CDR1 LGHNA and CDR2 YNFKEQ. CDR3 length equals 13 residues. CDR3: CASSHPDNSPLHF. The CDR3 coding sequence is TGTGCCAGCAGCCACCCCGATAATTCACCCCTCCACTTT.

The J gene is TRBJ2-3, the V gene TRBV28; 9 nucleotides line up with TRBD2. V shed 5 bases, J shed 3 bases, and the junction held 12 bases outside the gene matches. The CDR3 has 17 residues. CDR1 MDHEN and CDR2 SYDVKM come from the germline V gene. The CDR3 region is CASSPLGLASLTDTQYF. The DNA for the CDR3 is TGTGCCAGCAGTCCTCTAGGACTAGCGAGCCTTACAGATACGCAGTATTTT. The entire variable domain, with the rest obtained from reference TRBV28 and TRBJ2-3, is as follows: DVKVTQSSRYLVKRTGEKVFLECVQDMDHENMFWYRQDPGLGLRLIYFSYDVKMKEKGDIPEGYSVSREKKERFSLILESASTNQTSMYLCASSPLGLASLTDTQYFGPGTRLTVL.

The J gene is TRBJ2-1, the V gene TRBV7-6, with TRBD2 identical over 14 bases. The CDR3 consists of 18 residues. The germline V gene encodes CDR1 SGHVS and CDR2 FNYEAQ. The V and J ends lost 5 bases and 8 bases, in that order; junction bases with no gene match: 14. In DNA, the CDR3 is TGTGCCAGCAGCCCTCGACTAGCGGGAGGGCATTATCAGGATGAGCAGTTCTTC. It yields the protein CASSPRLAGGHYQDEQFF.

The chain recombines TRBV29-1 with TRBJ2-1; 11 bases match TRBD2. The germline V gene has CDR1 SQVTM and CDR2 ANQGSEA. This CDR3 region has 14 residues. V was pared by 6 bases and J by 3 bases, with 4 bases of the junction left unmatched. The CDR3 region is CSVRTSGGYNEQFF. The CDR3 nucleotides read TGCAGCGTCCGAACTAGCGGGGGCTACAATGAGCAGTTCTTC.

This clone was detected only once. This sequence joins TRBV29-1 and TRBJ1-2; D is perhaps TRBD1 (5 bases). Looked up from germline, CDR1 is SQVTM and CDR2 is ANQGSEA. This CDR3 comprises 11 residues. The germline V and J ends were trimmed by 6 bases and 3 bases, with 8 bases remaining between them. This CDR3 is CSVQGYYGYTF. The CDR3 DNA sequence: TGCAGCGTCCAGGGATACTATGGCTACACCTTC.

This chain links TRBV5-6 with TRBJ1-1; D might be TRBD1 (6 bases). V gave up 1 base and J gave up 5 bases, with 12 bases separating them. The CDR3 length is 14 residues. CDR1 and CDR2 from the germline V gene are SGHDT and YYEEEE. The CDR3, as DNA: TGTGCCAGCAGCTTGCGAGGGGGTGGTACTGAAGCTTTCTTT. Residues: CASSLRGGGTEAFF. Combining the CDR3 with reference TRBV5-6 and TRBJ1-1 gives the whole variable domain DAGVTQSPTHLIKTRGQQVTLRCSPKSGHDTVSWYQQALGQGPQFIFQYYEEEERQRGNFPDRFSGHQFPNYSSELNVNALLLGDSALYLCASSLRGGGTEAFFGQGTRLTVV.

The chain combines TRBV12-3 or TRBV12-4 with TRBJ1-2; D gene uncertain. The CDR3 length is 13 residues. V lost 3 bases and J lost 6, with 11 bases in between. The CDR3 sequence: CASSFDGRHGYTF. CDR3 sequence (DNA): TGTGCCAGCAGTTTCGACGGGAGGCATGGCTACACCTTC.

V is TRBV5-1 and J is TRBJ2-1, with 14 bases matching TRBD2. Looked up from germline, CDR1 is SGHRS and CDR2 is YFSETQ. This CDR3 spans 17 amino acids. J was trimmed by 4 bases and V by 4 bases; bases with no gene match: 7. CDR3 coding DNA: TGCGCCAGCAGCCCGGGACTAGCGGGAGTTCTTTACAATGAGCAGTTCTTC. It codes for CASSPGLAGVLYNEQFF.

The V call is TRBV11-1, the J call TRBJ1-1; 8 positions match TRBD1. Germline-derived CDR1 and CDR2 are SGHAT and FQDESV (reference sequence). Germline trimming cut 3 bases from V and 5 bases from J; bases unmatched to any gene: 5. The length of the CDR3 is 14 residues. CDR3 residues: CASSFGRGRTEAFF. DNA of the CDR3: TGTGCCAGCAGCTTTGGCAGGGGGCGGACTGAAGCTTTCTTT.

This clone is labeled medium-sized. The chain carries TRBV19 and TRBJ1-5, with a weak D call TRBD1 (6 bases). Trimming removed 5 bases from V and 6 bases from J, with 14 bases in between. The CDR3 is made up of 14 amino acids. CDR1 and CDR2 from the germline V gene are LNHDA and SQIVND (reference sequence). CDR3 nucleotides: TGTGCCAGTAGTCAACAGGGAAGGAGTCAGCCCCAGCATTTT. Its protein is CASSQQGRSQPQHF. The full variable domain, in which reference TRBV19 and TRBJ1-5 provide the parts outside the CDR3, is DGGITQSPKYLFRKEGQNVTLSCEQNLNHDAMYWYRQDPGQGLRLIYYSQIVNDFQKGDIAEGYSVSREKKESFPLTVTSAQKNPTAFYLCASSQQGRSQPQHFGDGTRLSIL.

This sequence joins TRBV9 and TRBJ2-7; 7 bases match TRBD1. With 3 bases clipped from V and 6 bases from J, the junction kept 6 bases outside the gene matches. Germline V CDR1 and CDR2: SGDLS, YYNGEE. The CDR3 totals 13 residues. CDR3 region: CASSATGVREQYF. The CDR3 DNA is TGTGCCAGCAGCGCAACAGGGGTCCGCGAGCAGTACTTC.

The chain couples TRBV5-4 to TRBJ2-3, with 8 bases lining up with TRBD2. Trimming removed 1 base from V and 4 bases from J; junction bases left unmatched: 5. This CDR3 has 15 amino acids. CDR1 SGHNT and CDR2 YYREEE come from the germline V gene (reference sequence). In DNA, the CDR3 is TGTGCCAGCAGCTTGTACGGGAGGGGGGCAGATACGCAGTATTTT. It yields the protein CASSLYGRGADTQYF.

This clone was seen just once. This chain links TRBV11-1 with TRBJ2-7, with a possible D match to TRBD1 (6 bases). Germline V lookup: CDR1 SGHAT, CDR2 FQDESV (reference sequence). Between the trimmed V and J ends, which lost 7 bases and 0 bases, there was a span of 13 bases. This CDR3 is built from 14 residues. The CDR3 DNA is TGTGCCAGCAAAGGGACACAGAGCTCCTACGAGCAGTACTTC. Translation gives CASKGTQSSYEQYF. Looking up the rest from reference TRBV11-1 and TRBJ2-7 gives the full variable domain: EAEVAQSPRYKITEKSQAVAFWCDPISGHATLYWYRQILGQGPELLVQFQDESVVDDSQLPKDRFSAERLKGVDSTLKIQPAELGDSAMYLCASKGTQSSYEQYFGPGTRLTVT.

This clone was observed a few times. V gene TRBV9 combines with J gene TRBJ1-6, with unresolved D. Germline lookup yields CDR1 SGDLS and CDR2 YYNGEE. The CDR3 loop spans 15 amino acids. Trimming removed 0 bases from V and 10 bases from J, with 14 bases in between. CDR3 protein: CASSVAGGVGSPLHF. CDR3 in DNA: TGTGCCAGCAGCGTAGCAGGAGGAGTCGGCTCACCCCTCCACTTT. Full variable domain (remainder filled in from reference TRBV9 and TRBJ1-6): DSGVTQTPKHLITATGQRVTLRCSPRSGDLSVYWYQQSLDQGLQFLIQYYNGEERAKGNILERFSAQQFPDLHSELNLSSLELGDSALYFCASSVAGGVGSPLHFGNGTRLTVT.

The chain uses TRBV9 and TRBJ2-7, with D perhaps TRBD1 (6 bases). Trimming stripped 0 bases from V and 2 bases from J, with 9 bases between. Germline CDR1 and CDR2: SGDLS and YYNGEE. The CDR3 has 14 residues. The CDR3 DNA reads TGTGCCAGCAGCGTAGCTGAGGGGGCCTACGAGCAGTACTTC. This translates into CASSVAEGAYEQYF.

The chain combines TRBV3-1 (or the pseudogene TRBV3-2) with TRBJ2-5; no clear D gene. The ends were cut back, 0 bases at V and 0 bases at J, with 14 bases in the middle. Germline values: CDR1 LGHDT, CDR2 YNNKEL (reference sequence). The CDR3 runs 17 residues. DNA for the CDR3: TGTGCCAGCAGCCAAGAGAGTAAGCCCGTGTACCAAGAGACCCAGTACTTC. The encoded protein is CASSQESKPVYQETQYF.

V usage is TRBV28 and J usage is TRBJ1-2; D not certain. Trimming shortened V by 1 base and J by 4 bases, and 10 bases separated the two germline ends. The CDR3 sequence is 14 residues long. Germline lookup yields CDR1 MDHEN and CDR2 SYDVKM. CDR3 sequence (DNA): TGTGCCAGCAGTTTATTATGGGAGAGCTATGGCTACACCTTC. The encoded protein is CASSLLWESYGYTF.